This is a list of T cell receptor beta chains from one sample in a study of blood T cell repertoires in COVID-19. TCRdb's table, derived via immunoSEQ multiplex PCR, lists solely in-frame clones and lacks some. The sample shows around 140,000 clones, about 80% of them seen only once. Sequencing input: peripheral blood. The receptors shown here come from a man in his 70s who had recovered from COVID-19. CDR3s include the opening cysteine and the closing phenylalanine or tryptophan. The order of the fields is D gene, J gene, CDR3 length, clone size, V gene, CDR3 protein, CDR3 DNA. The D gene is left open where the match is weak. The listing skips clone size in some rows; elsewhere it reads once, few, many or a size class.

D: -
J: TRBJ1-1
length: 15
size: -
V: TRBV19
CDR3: CASSRRVGMNTEAFF
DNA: TGTGCCAGTAGTAGACGGGTCGGGATGAACACTGAAGCTTTCTTT

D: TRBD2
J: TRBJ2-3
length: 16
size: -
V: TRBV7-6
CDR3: CASSFGLAGDTDTQYF
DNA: TGTGCCAGCAGCTTTGGACTAGCGGGAGACACAGATACGCAGTATTTT

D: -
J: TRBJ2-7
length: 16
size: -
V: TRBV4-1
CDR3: CASSQVVSGNAYEQYF
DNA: TGCGCCAGCAGCCAAGTAGTGTCAGGGAACGCCTACGAGCAGTACTTC

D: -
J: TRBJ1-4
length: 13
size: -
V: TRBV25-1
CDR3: CASSGGGAEKLFF
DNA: TGTGCCAGCAGTGGGGGGGGTGCTGAAAAACTGTTTTTT

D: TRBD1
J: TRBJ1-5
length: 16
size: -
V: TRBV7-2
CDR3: CASSQSPDRARQPQHF
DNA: TGTGCCAGCAGCCAAAGCCCGGACAGGGCACGACAGCCCCAGCATTTT

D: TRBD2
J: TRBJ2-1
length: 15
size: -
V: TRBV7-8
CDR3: CASSTGRTSIDEQFF
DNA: TGTGCCAGCAGCACAGGGAGGACTAGCATCGATGAGCAGTTCTTC

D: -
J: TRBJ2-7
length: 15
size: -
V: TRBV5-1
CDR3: CASSLGGEVVYEQYF
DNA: TGCGCCAGCAGCTTGGGAGGCGAGGTGGTGTACGAGCAGTACTTC

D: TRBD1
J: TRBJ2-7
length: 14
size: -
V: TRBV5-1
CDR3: CASSPRQGKYEQYF
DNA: TGCGCCAGCAGCCCGCGACAGGGGAAGTACGAGCAGTACTTC

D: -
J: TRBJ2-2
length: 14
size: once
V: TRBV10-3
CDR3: CAIRSGVWTGELFF
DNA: TGTGCCATCAGGTCGGGGGTGTGGACCGGGGAGCTGTTTTTT

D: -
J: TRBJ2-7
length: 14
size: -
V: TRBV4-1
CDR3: CASSQGPTGREQYF
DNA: TGCGCCAGCAGCCAAGGTCCTACAGGGCGGGAGCAGTACTTC

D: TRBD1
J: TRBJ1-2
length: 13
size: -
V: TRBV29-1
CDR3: CSSRDRAGDGYTF
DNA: TGCAGCTCCAGGGACAGGGCCGGGGATGGCTACACCTTC

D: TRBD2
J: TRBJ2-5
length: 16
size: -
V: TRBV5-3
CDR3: CARSLTSGTGRETQYF
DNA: TGTGCCAGAAGCTTGACTAGCGGGACTGGAAGGGAGACCCAGTACTTC

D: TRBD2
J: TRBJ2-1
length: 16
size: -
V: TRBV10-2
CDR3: CASSEWITSDYNEQFF
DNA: TGCGCCAGCAGTGAGTGGATCACTAGCGACTACAATGAGCAGTTCTTC

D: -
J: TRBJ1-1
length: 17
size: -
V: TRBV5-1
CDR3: CASSFGQIKMVNTEAFF
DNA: TGCGCCAGCAGCTTTGGACAGATCAAAATGGTAAACACTGAAGCTTTCTTT

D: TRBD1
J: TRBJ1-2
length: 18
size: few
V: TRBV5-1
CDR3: CASSITMVGTGDHYGYTF
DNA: TGCGCCAGCAGCATCACTATGGTCGGGACAGGGGATCACTATGGCTACACCTTC

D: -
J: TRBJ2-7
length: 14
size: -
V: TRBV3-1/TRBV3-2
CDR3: CASSQVGGIGEQYF
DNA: TGTGCCAGCAGCCAAGTAGGCGGGATAGGCGAGCAGTACTTC

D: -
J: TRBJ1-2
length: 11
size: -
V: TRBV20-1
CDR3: CSARGSEGYTF
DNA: TGCAGTGCTAGAGGTTCGGAGGGCTACACCTTC

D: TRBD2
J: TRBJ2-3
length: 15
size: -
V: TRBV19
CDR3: CASSSIAGGTDTQYF
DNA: TGTGCCAGTAGTTCAATAGCGGGAGGCACAGATACGCAGTATTTT

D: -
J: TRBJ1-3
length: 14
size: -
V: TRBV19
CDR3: CASREGGAGNTIYF
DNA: TGTGCCAGCAGAGAGGGGGGGGCTGGAAACACCATATATTTT

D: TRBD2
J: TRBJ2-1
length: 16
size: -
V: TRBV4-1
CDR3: CASSLLAGNNYNEQFF
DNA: TGCGCCAGCAGCCTCCTAGCGGGAAATAACTACAATGAGCAGTTCTTC

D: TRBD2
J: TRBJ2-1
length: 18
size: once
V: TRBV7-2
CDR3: CASSPLKSLRGDFGEQFF
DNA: TGTGCCAGCAGCCCCTTAAAATCCTTGCGGGGGGACTTTGGAGAGCAGTTCTTC

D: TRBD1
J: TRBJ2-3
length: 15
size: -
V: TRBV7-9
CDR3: CATQSGTGWTDTQYF
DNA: TGTGCCACCCAATCGGGGACAGGGTGGACAGATACGCAGTATTTT